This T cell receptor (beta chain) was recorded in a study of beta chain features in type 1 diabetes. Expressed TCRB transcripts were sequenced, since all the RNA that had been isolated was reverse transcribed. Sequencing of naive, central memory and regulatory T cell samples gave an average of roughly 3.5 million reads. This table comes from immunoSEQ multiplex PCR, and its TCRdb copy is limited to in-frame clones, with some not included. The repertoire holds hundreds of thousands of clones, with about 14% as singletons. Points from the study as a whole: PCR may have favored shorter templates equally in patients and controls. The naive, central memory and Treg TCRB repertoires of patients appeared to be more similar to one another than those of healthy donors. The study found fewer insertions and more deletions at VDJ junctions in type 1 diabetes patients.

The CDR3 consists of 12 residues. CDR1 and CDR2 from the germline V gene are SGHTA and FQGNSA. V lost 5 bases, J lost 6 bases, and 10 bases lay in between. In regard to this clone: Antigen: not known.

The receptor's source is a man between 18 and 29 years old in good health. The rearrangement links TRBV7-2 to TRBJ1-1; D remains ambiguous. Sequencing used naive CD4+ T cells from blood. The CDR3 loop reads CASSLRSAEAFF. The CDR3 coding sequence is TGTGCCAGCAGCCTTCGGTCGGCTGAAGCTTTCTTT.